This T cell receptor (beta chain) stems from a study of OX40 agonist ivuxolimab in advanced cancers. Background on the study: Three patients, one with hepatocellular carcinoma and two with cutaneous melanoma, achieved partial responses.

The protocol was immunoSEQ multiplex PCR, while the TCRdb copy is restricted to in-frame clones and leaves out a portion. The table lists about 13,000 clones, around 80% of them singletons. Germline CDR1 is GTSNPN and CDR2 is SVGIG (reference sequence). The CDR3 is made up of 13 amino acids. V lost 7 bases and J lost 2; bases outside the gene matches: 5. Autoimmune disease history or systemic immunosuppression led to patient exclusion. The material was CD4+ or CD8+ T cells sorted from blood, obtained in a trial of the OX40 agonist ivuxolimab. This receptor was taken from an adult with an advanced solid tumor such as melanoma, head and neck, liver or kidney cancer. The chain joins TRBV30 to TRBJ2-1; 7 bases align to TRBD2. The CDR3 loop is CAFSSGTYNEQFF. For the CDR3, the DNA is TGTGCCTTTTCTAGCGGTACCTACAATGAGCAGTTCTTC.